This T cell receptor (beta chain) was documented in a study of molecular identifiers for immune sequencing clone quantification. This clonotype showed up many times. What it binds is unknown. CDR3 size: 16 residues. The V and J ends lost 2 bases and 2 bases, in that order; junction bases with no gene match: 4. Germline V gene sequence: CDR1 MGHRA, CDR2 YSYEKL. Previously published methods and listed TCR primers were used for the bulk TCR libraries. TCRdb reanalysed the PCR reads using MiXCR and keeps one entry per CDR3 protein. The sample holds roughly 71,000 distinct CDR3 sequences; less than 20% are singletons and the top ten take about 1.6%. Study-wide results and caveats: Jurkat TCR RNA spiked in from one cell could reportedly be detected among about 1.1 million naive cells.

The source of this sequence is a human donor in good health. Some libraries in this study had Jurkat cell RNA spiked in. The rearrangement uses TRBV4-1 and TRBJ2-7, with 12 positions matching TRBD2. Source material: naive CD8+ T cells from blood, with Jurkat cell RNA spiked in. Stated subset: FACS-sorted CD8+CD4-CCR7+CD45RA+ naive T cells. In nucleotides, the CDR3 is TGCGCCAGCAGCCAACAGAGGACTAGCGGGACCTACGAGCAGTACTTC. This gives the protein CASSQQRTSGTYEQYF.